This is a list of T cell receptor beta chains from one sample in a study of T cells in Graves' hyperthyroidism and ophthalmopathy. MiXCR, run by TCRdb on the multiplex PCR reads, gives a single entry per CDR3 protein. The data hold approximately 610,000 distinct CDR3 sequences, with approximately 15% observed a single time. Sequenced: blood. These receptor sequences come from a woman aged 40 to 50 with Graves' ophthalmopathy. Both conserved end residues are part of each CDR3. The order of the fields is J gene, clone size, V gene, D gene, CDR3 DNA, CDR3 protein. D genes are given only for firm matches. Clone sizes are given selectively: once, few, many, or a class where the clone is expanded.

>TRBJ2-2|many|TRBV7-2|-
TGTGCCAGCACCCCAAGGATCGTAGGTCGGGAGCTGTTTTTT
CASTPRIVGRELFF
>TRBJ2-5|-|TRBV7-7|-
TGTGCTACCCAGGGTATGGGGGAGACCCAGTACTTC
CATQGMGETQYF
>TRBJ1-3|-|TRBV4-1|-
TGCGCCAGCAGCCAAGATCGCTTTCGAACCTCTGGAAACACCATATATTTT
CASSQDRFRTSGNTIYF
>TRBJ1-1|few|TRBV12-3/TRBV12-4|-
TGTGCCAGCAGTTTTTTTACGCAGAACACTGAAGCTTTCTTT
CASSFFTQNTEAFF
>TRBJ2-7|many|TRBV7-3|TRBD1
TGTGCCAGCAACACCGGGACAGGGGCGAGTGAGCAGTACTTC
CASNTGTGASEQYF
>TRBJ2-5|few|TRBV7-9|-
TGTGCCAGCAACTCCCTCCTGAGGGAGACCCAGTACTTC
CASNSLLRETQYF
>TRBJ2-5|many|TRBV2|TRBD2
TGTGCCAGCAGTGAGGGCGGGAGGCAAGAGACCCAGTACTTC
CASSEGGRQETQYF
>TRBJ2-7|many|TRBV7-8|-
TGTGCCAGCAGCTTAGTCGGGGTTGACCTAGACTACGAGCAGTACTTC
CASSLVGVDLDYEQYF
>TRBJ1-1|many|TRBV2|-
TGTGCCAGCAGCAGGGTGAGGTTTCCTGAAGCTTTCTTT
CASSRVRFPEAFF
>TRBJ1-1|many|TRBV7-3|-
TGTGCCAGCAGCTTTATCGGGGGAAGTAACACTGAAGCTTTCTTT
CASSFIGGSNTEAFF
>TRBJ2-5|many|TRBV9|-
TGTGCCAGCAGCTCGGGGACTGCGATAATAGAGACCCAGTACTTC
CASSSGTAIIETQYF
>TRBJ2-5|-|TRBV28|TRBD1
TGTGCCAGCAGTTTGACAGGGAATGAGACCCAGTACTTC
CASSLTGNETQYF
>TRBJ1-5|many|TRBV2|-
TGTGCCAGCAGTGAAGAGGGTGCCCGGCCCCAGCATTTT
CASSEEGARPQHF
>TRBJ1-1|many|TRBV28|-
TGTGCCAGCAGTTTTGCGGGACACAAAAACACTGAAGCTTTCTTT
CASSFAGHKNTEAFF
>TRBJ1-2|few|TRBV11-2|-
TGTGCCAGCAGCTCCGTGATGGACTATGGCTACACCTTC
CASSSVMDYGYTF
>TRBJ2-1|few|TRBV11-3|-
TGTGCCAGCAGCTACTATACGGGGGGCAGGGGAATCGATGAGCAGTTCTTC
CASSYYTGGRGIDEQFF
>TRBJ1-1|many|TRBV29-1|TRBD1
TGCAGCGCCGGGACAGGAGAAGCTTTCTTT
CSAGTGEAFF
>TRBJ1-1|-|TRBV5-1|-
TGCGCCAGCAGCCTCGGGGTCGGTGCGCTCTCTGAAGCTTTCTTT
CASSLGVGALSEAFF
>TRBJ1-2|many|TRBV5-1|TRBD1
TGCGCCAGCAGGGACCCGGGACAGGGGGATTATGGCTACACCTTC
CASRDPGQGDYGYTF
>TRBJ2-3|-|TRBV19|TRBD2
TGTGCCAGTAGTATAAGGGGACTAGAGGGCACAGATACGCAGTATTTT
CASSIRGLEGTDTQYF
>TRBJ2-7|many|TRBV2|TRBD2
TGTGCCAGCAGTGTCACTAGCGGGAGTTACGAGCAGTACTTC
CASSVTSGSYEQYF
>TRBJ1-1|few|TRBV19|TRBD1
TGTGCCAGTAGTACGGACAGGCGGAACACTGAAGCTTTCTTT
CASSTDRRNTEAFF
>TRBJ1-2|-|TRBV4-1|-
TGCGCCAGCAGCCAAGTTGGGGGATGGGTCTACACCTTC
CASSQVGGWVYTF
>TRBJ2-7|many|TRBV25-1|-
TGTGCCAGCAGTGGAGGGGACGAGCAGTACTTC
CASSGGDEQYF
>TRBJ2-7|many|TRBV6-2/TRBV6-3|TRBD2
TGTGCCAGCAGTTTACCCCCGGGACTAGCGGGCCCTCAGTACTTC
CASSLPPGLAGPQYF
>TRBJ1-2|-|TRBV27|-
TGTGCCAGCAGTTCGGGTTTGAGCAGCTACACCTTC
CASSSGLSSYTF
>TRBJ2-7|many|TRBV28|TRBD1
TGTGCCAGCAGTCTCCGACAGGGTATCGACGAGCAGTACTTC
CASSLRQGIDEQYF
>TRBJ2-2|-|TRBV5-1|TRBD2
TGCGCCAGCACCCGGGGGACTAGCAGCACCGGGGAGCTGTTTTTT
CASTRGTSSTGELFF
>TRBJ2-1|many|TRBV7-9|-
TGTGCCAGCGGGGGCGGACTTTACAATGAGCAGTTCTTC
CASGGGLYNEQFF
>TRBJ1-2|many|TRBV20-1|TRBD1
TGCAGTGCGAGACAGGGAGCTGGCTACACCTTC
CSARQGAGYTF
>TRBJ2-7|many|TRBV6-2/TRBV6-3|-
TGTGCCAGCAGACCAAGGTCGGGGCTAAGGAGGGACGAGCAGTACTTC
CASRPRSGLRRDEQYF
>TRBJ2-7|many|TRBV4-2|TRBD1
TGTGCCAGCAGCCCAGGCCCCCTCAATCCGGGACAGGGGGGGGTTTACGAGCAGTACTTC
CASSPGPLNPGQGGVYEQYF
>TRBJ1-2|many|TRBV7-2|-
TGTGCCAGCAGCTTAGAGGAGGGCTACTATGGCTACACCTTC
CASSLEEGYYGYTF
>TRBJ2-5|many|TRBV30|TRBD2
TGTGCCTGGAGTCCCGGACTAGCGGGACTGGAGACCCAGTACTTC
CAWSPGLAGLETQYF
>TRBJ2-4|-|TRBV28|TRBD1
TGTGCCAGCAGCACGGGACAGCTAAATGTTCTAGCCAAAAACATTCAGTACTTC
CASSTGQLNVLAKNIQYF
>TRBJ2-7|-|TRBV20-1|TRBD1
TGCAGTGCTGGACGAACCGGGACAGGGCACGGGAACGAGCAGTACTTC
CSAGRTGTGHGNEQYF